This T cell receptor beta chain comes out of a study of glioma-infiltrating T cells. TCR alpha and beta CDR3 regions were amplified from RNA using iRepertoire nested multiplex PCR. TCRdb re-derived calls from the multiplex PCR reads in MiXCR, one entry per CDR3 protein. The table lists more than 300,000 distinct CDR3 sequences, 35% to 45% of them singletons. This clonotype turned up a few times. Germline V CDR1 and CDR2: MGHRA, YSYEKL. J was trimmed by 2 bases and V by 4 bases; bases with no gene match: 5. There are 17 residues in the CDR3. This clonotype was sampled from a human donor with low-grade glioma or glioblastoma, undergoing nonglioma brain surgery, or in good health (not recorded which). V and J are TRBV4-1 and TRBJ2-1; 13 nucleotides align to TRBD2. Sequencing used glioma tissue, nonneoplastic brain tissue, or PBMCs (not recorded which). CDR3 amino acids: CASSRGLAGVAYNEQFF. The CDR3 DNA is TGCGCCAGCAGCCGTGGACTAGCGGGAGTGGCCTACAATGAGCAGTTCTTC.